The 24 T cell receptor beta chains below were found in one sample sequenced in a study of early T cells in non-severe SARS-CoV-2 infection. TCRdb independently ran MiXCR on the 5' RACE reads; one entry per CDR3 protein. The data hold more than 50,000 distinct CDR3 sequences, with less than 9.5% observed a single time. The sequenced material came from whole blood. These TCRs come from an adult who was a healthcare worker with PCR-confirmed SARS-CoV-2 infection or an uninfected control (not recorded which).

This clonotype was observed at least ten times. The chain couples TRBV5-1 to TRBJ2-1, with 7 positions matching TRBD1. CDR1 SGHRS and CDR2 YFSETQ come from the germline V gene. The CDR3 consists of 15 residues. V was clipped by 3 bases and J by 4 bases; unmatched bases: 7. The DNA of the CDR3 is TGCGCCAGCAGCTCACCGGGACAGCCATACAATGAGCAGTTCTTC. Residues: CASSSPGQPYNEQFF.

This clonotype was picked up many times. V usage is TRBV10-2 and J usage is TRBJ1-3; D may be TRBD1 (6 bases). Germline CDR1 WSHSY, CDR2 SAAADI. The length of the CDR3 is 17 residues. Trimming removed 3 bases from V and 2 bases from J, with 17 bases in between. CDR3 DNA sequence: TGCGCCAGCAGTGAAAACAGGGCATTTGTCGCTGGAAACACCATATATTTT. Translation: CASSENRAFVAGNTIYF.

This clonotype was observed many times. The genes are TRBV10-3 and TRBJ2-1, with no clear D. CDR1 is ENHRY, CDR2 SYGVKD, per germline. This CDR3 has 11 residues. V lost 7 bases and J lost 6, with 7 bases in between. CDR3 amino acids: CAIKTSNEQFF. The CDR3 nucleotides read TGTGCCATCAAAACGAGCAATGAGCAGTTCTTC.

This clonotype was seen only a few times. The chain links TRBV10-2 to TRBJ2-1; D possibly uses TRBD1 or TRBD2 (5 bases each). The CDR3 length is 14 residues. V was clipped by 6 bases and J by 6 bases, with 15 bases between them. Germline assignment: CDR1 WSHSY and CDR2 SAAADI. The CDR3, as DNA: TGCGCCAGCAGAGGGACCTCTCAAATCAATGAGCAGTTCTTC. Its protein product is CASRGTSQINEQFF.

This clonotype was recorded many times. The J gene is TRBJ2-7, the V gene TRBV11-2, with D uncertain. V was clipped by 3 bases and J by 2 bases, with 8 bases between them. This CDR3 has 13 residues. Germline V lookup: CDR1 SGHAT, CDR2 FQNNGV. The CDR3 region has the DNA TGTGCCAGCAGCTTCCTCCGAGCCTACGAGCAGTACTTC. Encoded protein: CASSFLRAYEQYF.

The chain links TRBV12-3 or TRBV12-4 to TRBJ2-3, with no clear D. The CDR3 has 13 amino acids. The V and J ends lost 7 bases and 2 bases respectively, with 10 bases between them. The CDR3 DNA sequence: TGTGCCAGCACAGCAGAATTCACAGATACGCAGTATTTT. It yields the protein CASTAEFTDTQYF.

This clonotype was observed at least ten times. V gene TRBV25-1 combines with J gene TRBJ2-1, with 9 bases identical to TRBD2. The V gene end was trimmed by 3 bases and the J gene end by 6 bases; junction bases not matched to a gene: 3. Germline V CDR1 and CDR2: MGHDK, SYGVNS. This CDR3 region has 14 residues. The CDR3 reads CASSDHSGSNEQFF. The CDR3 nucleotides read TGTGCCAGCAGTGATCATAGCGGGAGCAATGAGCAGTTCTTC.

This clonotype has more than one count but fewer than ten. The rearrangement links TRBV25-1 to TRBJ1-1; perhaps TRBD1 as D (5 bases). In germline, CDR1 is MGHDK, CDR2 SYGVNS. The germline V and J ends were trimmed by 4 bases and 2 bases, with 11 bases remaining between them. The CDR3 is made up of 14 amino acids. CDR3 loop: CASSAEQGNTEAFF. CDR3 DNA sequence: TGTGCCAGCAGTGCGGAGCAGGGAAACACTGAAGCTTTCTTT.

This clonotype was seen at least ten times. The V call is TRBV5-1, the J call TRBJ2-3, with D tentatively TRBD1 or TRBD2 (6 bases each). CDR3 size: 13 residues. The germline V gene encodes CDR1 SGHRS and CDR2 YFSETQ. Trimming cost V 5 bases and J 4 bases, with 11 bases left between them. CDR3 in amino acids: CASRVRGADTQYF. In DNA form, the CDR3 reads TGCGCCAGCAGGGTTAGGGGGGCAGATACGCAGTATTTT.

This clonotype came up many times. CDR3 residues: CASSLVKNTEAFF. The CDR3 bases are TGTGCCAGCAGCTTGGTGAAGAACACTGAAGCTTTCTTT. The chain carries TRBV5-4 and TRBJ1-1; no clear D. The CDR3 length is 13 residues. Deletions cut 0 bases from V and 1 base from J, with 4 bases between. Germline V gene data show CDR1 as SGHNT and CDR2 as YYREEE (reference sequence).

This clonotype was observed a handful of times. V gene TRBV20-1 combines with J gene TRBJ1-2; maybe TRBD1 (5 bases). Germline-derived CDR1 and CDR2 are DFQATT and SNEGSKA (reference sequence). This CDR3 spans 13 amino acids. Between the trimmed V and J ends, which lost 3 bases and 6 bases, there was a span of 14 bases. The CDR3 loop reads CSASLRTSDGYTF. The CDR3 DNA sequence: TGCAGTGCTAGCCTCCGGACAAGCGATGGCTACACCTTC.

This chain joins TRBV25-1 and TRBJ2-7, with 9 positions matching TRBD2. V gave up 3 bases and J gave up 4 bases; unmatched junction bases: 13. Germline CDR1 and CDR2: MGHDK and SYGVNS. The CDR3 runs 17 residues. The CDR3 sequence is CASSDGPTGLARYEQYF. The CDR3, as DNA: TGTGCCAGCAGTGATGGGCCGACAGGACTAGCGCGGTACGAGCAGTACTTC.

This clonotype was seen at least ten times. This chain's CDR3 is CASVDRSDEKLFF. In nucleotides, the CDR3 is TGTGCCAGTGTGGACAGGTCGGATGAAAAACTGTTTTTT. The rearrangement links TRBV19 to TRBJ1-4; 7 bases map to TRBD1. V dropped 8 bases and J dropped 6; count of bases not matched to a gene: 6. Germline V gives CDR1 LNHDA, CDR2 SQIVND (reference sequence). This CDR3 has 13 residues.

This clonotype was observed a few times. The chain recombines TRBV11-2 with TRBJ1-2, with 8 bases lining up with TRBD1. The V gene end was trimmed by 1 base and the J gene end by 4 bases; junction bases not matched to a gene: 8. In germline, CDR1 is SGHAT, CDR2 FQNNGV. The CDR3 loop spans 16 amino acids. The CDR3 protein is CASSLGTGSSSYGYTF. DNA of the CDR3: TGTGCCAGCAGCTTAGGGACAGGGTCGTCTAGCTATGGCTACACCTTC.

The V gene is TRBV5-1, the J gene TRBJ1-1, with D unclear. CDR3 length: 15 residues. Germline CDR1 is SGHRS and CDR2 is YFSETQ. Trimming took off 0 bases at V and 0 bases at J, with 9 bases between the two ends. Written as DNA, the CDR3 is TGCGCCAGCAGCTTGGAAGGAACCCTGAACACTGAAGCTTTCTTT. Its protein is CASSLEGTLNTEAFF.

This clonotype has ten or more counts. V and J are TRBV19 and TRBJ1-2; D unresolved. The CDR3 length is 19 residues. V was clipped by 3 bases and J by 4 bases, with 27 bases between them. Germline V gives CDR1 LNHDA, CDR2 SQIVND (reference sequence). In DNA form, the CDR3 reads TGTGCCAGTAGTATTTTCAGAACCGACGGAACCTCTTTACTCTATGGCTACACCTTC. Protein product: CASSIFRTDGTSLLYGYTF. Supplemented by reference TRBV19 and TRBJ1-2, the full variable domain reads DGGITQSPKYLFRKEGQNVTLSCEQNLNHDAMYWYRQDPGQGLRLIYYSQIVNDFQKGDIAEGYSVSREKKESFPLTVTSAQKNPTAFYLCASSIFRTDGTSLLYGYTFGSGTRLTVV.

In this sample, this clonotype turned up many times. The gene calls are TRBV12-3 or TRBV12-4 and TRBJ1-4, with unresolved D. V was cut by 4 bases and J by 7 bases, with 16 bases left in between. The CDR3 length is 15 residues. This CDR3 is CASSYAGPGGEKLFF. The DNA for the CDR3 is TGTGCCAGCAGTTACGCAGGCCCCGGTGGTGAAAAACTGTTTTTT.

The rearrangement links TRBV20-1 to TRBJ2-6, with 10 bases lining up with TRBD1. The CDR3 length is 16 residues. The J segment lost 4 bases and the V segment lost 4 bases, leaving 7 bases of the junction unmatched. CDR1 is DFQATT and CDR2 is SNEGSKA in the germline V gene (reference sequence). As DNA, the CDR3 is TGCAGTGCTAAAGGGGGACAGGGGACCGGGGCCAACGTCCTGACTTTC. It encodes CSAKGGQGTGANVLTF.

The table lists this clonotype with many counts. The CDR3 is CAWSVSSGGYNEQFF. The CDR3, as DNA: TGTGCCTGGAGTGTCTCTAGCGGGGGGTACAATGAGCAGTTCTTC. The chain links TRBV30 to TRBJ2-1, with 11 bases matching TRBD2. Unmatched junction bases numbered 2, after V lost 0 bases and J lost 4 bases. The CDR3 has 15 amino acids. In germline, CDR1 is GTSNPN, CDR2 SVGIG (reference sequence).

This clonotype has a count of ten or more. The chain has TRBV6-2 or TRBV6-3 and TRBJ2-1, with 8 bases lining up with TRBD2. The germline V gene encodes CDR1 MNHEY and CDR2 SVGEGT. CDR3 size: 18 residues. V was clipped by 7 bases and J by 5 bases; unmatched bases: 19. The CDR3 sequence: CASNERPRASGRHNEQFF. As DNA, the CDR3 is TGTGCCAGCAACGAACGCCCTAGGGCTAGCGGGCGTCACAATGAGCAGTTCTTC.

In its sample, this clonotype was seen many times. J is TRBJ2-3 and V is TRBV19, with TRBD2 as a possible D gene (6 bases). With 8 bases removed from V and 0 bases from J, the gap between germline ends came to 15 bases. CDR3 length: 15 amino acids. Germline CDR1 LNHDA, CDR2 SQIVND (reference sequence). The CDR3 DNA reads TGTGCCAGTCTCGAGTTGGGGGGTAGCACAGATACGCAGTATTTT. Translating gives CASLELGGSTDTQYF.

This rearrangement joins TRBV6-5 to TRBJ2-7, with D possibly matching TRBD2 (5 bases). The CDR3 has 15 amino acids. V gave up 6 bases and J gave up 3 bases, with 18 bases separating them. Germline loops: CDR1 MNHEY, CDR2 SVGAGI. CDR3 loop: CASSFSPLDYYEQYF. CDR3 nucleotides: TGTGCCAGCAGCTTTAGCCCCTTAGACTACTACGAGCAGTACTTC.

This clonotype showed up many times. The chain links TRBV13 to TRBJ2-4, with D possibly TRBD1 on 6 matching bases. Germline CDR1 PRHDT, CDR2 FYEKMQ (reference sequence). There are 15 residues in the CDR3. The ends were cut back, 5 bases at V and 5 bases at J, with 16 bases in the middle. As DNA, the CDR3 is TGTGCCAGCAGCGAGCTCCCTCCAGGGGAAAACATTCAGTACTTC. Its protein is CASSELPPGENIQYF. The variable domain in full, with the rest retrieved from reference TRBV13 and TRBJ2-4, is AAGVIQSPRHLIKEKRETATLKCYPIPRHDTVYWYQQGPGQDPQFLISFYEKMQSDKGSIPDRFSAQQFSDYHSELNMSSLELGDSALYFCASSELPPGENIQYFGAGTRLSVL.

This clonotype was detected ten times or more. The V gene is TRBV11-2, the J gene TRBJ2-1; 8 bases agree with TRBD1. V shed 9 bases, J shed 3 bases, and the junction held 10 bases outside the gene matches. Germline V gene lookup returns CDR1 SGHAT and CDR2 FQNNGV. CDR3 length equals 15 residues. The CDR3 reads CASQTGANIYNEQFF. The CDR3, as DNA: TGTGCCAGTCAGACAGGGGCGAACATCTACAATGAGCAGTTCTTC.